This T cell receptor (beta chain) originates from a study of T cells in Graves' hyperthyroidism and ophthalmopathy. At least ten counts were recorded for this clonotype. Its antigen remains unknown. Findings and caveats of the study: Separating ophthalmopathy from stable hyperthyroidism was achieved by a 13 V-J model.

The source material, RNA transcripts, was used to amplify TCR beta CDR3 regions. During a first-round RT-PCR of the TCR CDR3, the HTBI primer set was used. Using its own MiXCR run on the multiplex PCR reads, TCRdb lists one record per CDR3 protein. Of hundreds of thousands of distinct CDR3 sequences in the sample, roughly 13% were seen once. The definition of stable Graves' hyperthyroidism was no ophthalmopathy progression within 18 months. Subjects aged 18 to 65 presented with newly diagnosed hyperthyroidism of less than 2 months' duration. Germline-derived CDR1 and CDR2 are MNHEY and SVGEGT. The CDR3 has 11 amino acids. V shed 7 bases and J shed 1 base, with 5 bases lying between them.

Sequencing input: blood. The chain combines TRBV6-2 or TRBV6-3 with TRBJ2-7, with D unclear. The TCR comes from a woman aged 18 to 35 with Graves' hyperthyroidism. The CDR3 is CASTYSYEQYF. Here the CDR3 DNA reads TGTGCCAGCACCTATTCCTACGAGCAGTACTTC.